The TCR beta chain described here comes from a study of shared clonotypes between healthy human individuals. On the study more broadly: Donors, aged 18 to 49, were a couple of women and three men. General study findings and limits: Sampling included only blood; tissue repertoires likely differ.

This CDR3 contains 16 residues. Germline-derived CDR1 and CDR2 are ENHRY and SYGVKD. The V end lost 3 bases, the J end lost 2 bases, and 14 bases lay between the germline ends. A remark on this clone: No antigen is known for it.

CD4+ cell separation produced CD45RA+ naive and CD45RA-negative memory subsets. Using immunoSEQ multiplex PCR, the repertoire was profiled, and TCRdb retains in-frame clones only, with some absent. The repertoire holds approximately 940,000 clones, with around three quarters as singletons. The origin of this receptor is a man between 18 and 29 years old in good health. The rearrangement joins TRBV10-3 to TRBJ1-5; possibly TRBD1 for D (5 bases). The sequencing sample was made of memory CD4+ T cells sorted from blood. Subset noted: CD45RA-negative fraction. The CDR3 loop reads CAISEGPGIGNQPQHF. In DNA form, the CDR3 reads TGTGCCATCAGTGAAGGGCCAGGGATAGGCAATCAGCCCCAGCATTTT.